Given below is one T cell receptor beta chain in context. These data are taken from a study of shared clonotypes between healthy human individuals. The table came from immunoSEQ multiplex PCR; TCRdb's copy has only in-frame clones and leaves some out. The repertoire holds hundreds of thousands of clones, with around 72% as singletons. Sequencing input: memory CD4+ T cells sorted from blood. As to subset: CD45RA-negative fraction. The TCR comes from a woman aged 25 to 39 in good health.

The CDR3 region is CASSSSGTGSYGYTF. Written as DNA, the CDR3 is TGTGCCAGCAGTTCTTCCGGGACAGGGAGCTATGGCTACACCTTC. The V call is TRBV27, the J call TRBJ1-2, with 9 bases fitting TRBD1. The V and J ends lost 4 bases and 4 bases, in that order; junction bases with no gene match: 7. From germline, CDR1 is MNHEY and CDR2 SMNVEV (reference sequence). This CDR3 region has 15 residues.